Listed here are 13 T cell receptor beta chains from one sample, sequenced in a study of PD-L1 blockade in urothelial cancer. Data came from immunoSEQ multiplex PCR; TCRdb stores just in-frame clones and leaves some out. The top ten hold 0.7% to 0.95% of the sample, which has about 100,000 clones, 91% seen once. The sequencing used PBMCs, collected around atezolizumab (anti-PD-L1) treatment. The origin of the receptors is a woman older than 75 with urothelial cancer.

The V and J genes are TRBV5-1 and TRBJ2-1; TRBD1 might be the D (6 bases). Germline CDR1 is SGHRS and CDR2 is YFSETQ. With 2 bases removed from V and 4 bases from J, the gap between germline ends came to 10 bases. The CDR3 totals 14 residues. CDR3 bases: TGCGCCAGCAGCTTTCGGCAGGGGTACAATGAGCAGTTCTTC. Protein: CASSFRQGYNEQFF.

Here the CDR3 reads CSGKGSPNEKLFF. In DNA form, the CDR3 reads TGCAGCGGGAAGGGGTCCCCCAATGAAAAACTGTTTTTT. The chain carries TRBV29-1 and TRBJ1-4; D perhaps matches TRBD1 (5 bases). Germline V CDR1 and CDR2: SQVTM, ANQGSEA. The CDR3 is 13 amino acids. V lost 7 bases and J 5 bases, leaving 14 bases between the germline ends.

The V gene is TRBV2, the J gene TRBJ1-1; 7 nucleotides align to TRBD1. Trimming took 4 bases from V and 2 from J; bases not matched to a gene: 4. The germline V gene encodes CDR1 SNHLY and CDR2 FYNNEI. The CDR3 spans 14 residues. In DNA form, the CDR3 reads TGTGCCAGCAGTGTCCAGGGGGGCAACACTGAAGCTTTCTTT. Protein product: CASSVQGGNTEAFF.

The rearrangement joins TRBV5-1 to TRBJ2-5; D not resolved. The CDR3 spans 15 residues. V was trimmed by 0 bases and J by 0 bases, leaving 9 bases between them. Germline CDR1 is SGHRS and CDR2 is YFSETQ. The CDR3 DNA reads TGCGCCAGCAGCTTGGACCTGGCAAACCAAGAGACCCAGTACTTC. It yields the protein CASSLDLANQETQYF.

The chain links TRBV5-4 to TRBJ1-2; 9 bases line up with TRBD1. The germline CDR1 and CDR2 sequences are SGHNT and YYREEE (reference sequence). V trimming: 4 bases; J trimming: 8 bases; junction bases outside the gene matches: 15. The CDR3 runs 16 residues. The CDR3 DNA reads as TGTGCCAGCAGCCGAAGAAATCAACAGGGGGCGCACGGCTACACCTTC. The encoded protein is CASSRRNQQGAHGYTF.

The chain carries TRBV19 and TRBJ2-1; maybe TRBD1 (5 bases). Germline CDR1 and CDR2: LNHDA and SQIVND (reference sequence). The CDR3 runs to 14 residues. V lost 3 bases and J lost 8, with 14 bases in between. The CDR3, as DNA: TGTGCCAGTAGTATCCAGGGTGGGCTAGATGAGCAGTTCTTC. Translation: CASSIQGGLDEQFF.

Many counts were recorded for this clone. The rearrangement joins TRBV5-1 to TRBJ2-7; 7 nucleotides align to TRBD2. The CDR3 has 14 amino acids. Germline lookup yields CDR1 SGHRS and CDR2 YFSETQ. The ends lost 6 bases at V and 6 bases at J; junction bases unmatched: 12. The CDR3 reads CASTRGLEPLEQYF. The CDR3 coding sequence is TGCGCCAGCACCAGAGGACTAGAGCCCCTCGAGCAGTACTTC.

This chain joins TRBV7-3 and TRBJ1-1, with D hard to call. V was trimmed by 5 bases and J by 8 bases, leaving 18 bases between them. Germline assignment: CDR1 SGHTA and CDR2 FQGTGA. This CDR3 has 14 amino acids. Here the CDR3 reads CASSPRAGIGEAFF. For the CDR3, the DNA is TGTGCCAGCAGCCCACGAGCGGGGATAGGGGAAGCTTTCTTT.

CDR3 protein: CASSTGPDRNTGELFF. DNA for the CDR3: TGTGCCAGCAGCACCGGGCCAGACAGAAACACCGGGGAGCTGTTTTTT. This chain joins TRBV9 and TRBJ2-2, with D tentatively TRBD1 (5 bases). V lost 4 bases and J lost 2, with 15 bases in between. Germline loops: CDR1 SGDLS, CDR2 YYNGEE. This CDR3 has 16 residues.

This chain uses TRBV7-9 with TRBJ1-2; 11 nucleotides line up with TRBD1. This CDR3 is 15 amino acids long. Losses at the gene ends were 5 bases for V and 5 bases for J; bases not matched to a gene: 7. Germline assignment: CDR1 SEHNR and CDR2 FQNEAQ (reference sequence). CDR3 sequence: CASSAGTGGEYGYTF. The CDR3 coding sequence is TGTGCCAGCAGCGCCGGGACAGGGGGAGAATATGGCTACACCTTC.

This clone was seen a few times. This chain connects TRBV10-2 to TRBJ2-5, with D perhaps matching TRBD1 (5 bases). Trimming left V 6 bases short and J 5 bases short, with 10 bases between. The CDR3 covers 12 residues. The V gene's germline CDR1 is WSHSY and CDR2 SAAADI. The CDR3 DNA reads as TGCGCCAGCAGCGCAGGGTCCGAGACCCAGTACTTC. This encodes CASSAGSETQYF.

The V gene is TRBV9, the J gene TRBJ1-2; 8 bases line up with TRBD1. The CDR3 spans 15 residues. Germline lookup yields CDR1 SGDLS and CDR2 YYNGEE. The V and J ends lost 0 bases and 2 bases, in that order; junction bases with no gene match: 3. In DNA form, the CDR3 reads TGTGCCAGCAGCGTAGGGACAGGGAGGAACTATGGCTACACCTTC. It specifies CASSVGTGRNYGYTF.

The CDR3 DNA sequence: TGCGCCAGCAGCTTGGCCCAGGGCTCCGGTTCAGTCGAGCAGTACTTC. Its protein product is CASSLAQGSGSVEQYF. The chain combines TRBV5-1 with TRBJ2-7; a weak D match, TRBD1 (5 bases). Trimming pared 0 bases from V and 6 bases from J, leaving 19 bases between. CDR1 and CDR2 from the germline V gene are SGHRS and YFSETQ. The CDR3 is 16 amino acids.